The rows below give T cell receptor beta chains drawn from one sample of a study of read filtering for tumor transcriptome and immune sequencing. MiXCR, applied by TCRdb to the reads, yields one record per CDR3 protein. The top ten clones hold 15% of a sample with roughly 82,000 distinct CDR3 sequences, more than 9% of them seen once. Material: a population of CD138-negative cells sorted from bone marrow. Every receptor here comes from a donor at least 40 years old with multiple myeloma. Each CDR3 is given with its conserved first and last residue. The order of the fields is clone size, J gene, V gene, D gene, CDR3 length, CDR3 DNA, CDR3 protein. A D gene is named only where the DNA matches it firmly. Clone size appears in some rows only: once, few, many, or a class for an expanded clone.

many TRBJ2-3 TRBV6-2/TRBV6-3 . 13 TGTGCCACCCGACGGGACGACGCAGATACGCAGTATTTT CATRRDDADTQYF
many TRBJ1-1 TRBV23-1 . 23 TGCGCCAGCAGCGATCCAGACTATCAAGTTATCGATGGCAGAGATTACATGAACACTGAAGCTTTCTTT CASSDPDYQVIDGRDYMNTEAFF
many TRBJ1-1 TRBV7-2 TRBD1 15 TGTGCCAGCAGCTTAGATAGGACAGGGGGCACTGAAGCTTTCTTT CASSLDRTGGTEAFF
many TRBJ1-1 TRBV7-9 TRBD1 16 TGTGCCAGCAGCCCGATGACAGGGGGCGCAAACACTGAAGCTTTCTTT CASSPMTGGANTEAFF
many TRBJ2-3 TRBV28 TRBD2 18 TGTGCCAGCAGTTCGGGGACTAGCGGGAGCAGGGACACAGATACGCAGTATTTT CASSSGTSGSRDTDTQYF
many TRBJ1-1 TRBV7-2 . 14 TGTGCCAGCACCGCAAGGGGGTATAACACTGAAGCTTTCTTT CASTARGYNTEAFF
. TRBJ1-6 TRBV2 . 14 TGTGCCAGCGGAGGGACAAACTCGGATTCACCCCTCCACTTT CASGGTNSDSPLHF
many TRBJ2-5 TRBV3-1 . 16 TGTGCCAGCAGCCAAGATGCGGGACAATACCAAGAGACCCAGTACTTC CASSQDAGQYQETQYF
many TRBJ2-1 TRBV10-3 TRBD2 14 TGTGCCATCAGTAGCGGGACCGGGTACAATGAGCAGTTCTTC CAISSGTGYNEQFF
. TRBJ2-7 TRBV5-1 TRBD2 15 TGCGCCAGCAGCTTGCTGGGCGGGAGAATCTACGAGCAGTACTTC CASSLLGGRIYEQYF
many TRBJ2-3 TRBV20-1 . 13 TGCAGTGCCTTTCCCGGTGGTGGTGGGCCGCAGTATTTT CSAFPGGGGPQYF
many TRBJ1-1 TRBV20-1 . 15 TGCAGTGCTACCCCGTTCGGGGGGGGCTTCACTGAAGCTTTCTTT CSATPFGGGFTEAFF
few TRBJ2-5 TRBV19 . 14 TGTGCCAGTAGGAATGTAGCCGCGTCAGGGACCCAGTACTTC CASRNVAASGTQYF
many TRBJ2-7 TRBV6-6 TRBD2 15 TGTGCCAGCAGTTTGCCGACTAGCGCGTCCTACGAGCAGTACTTC CASSLPTSASYEQYF
many TRBJ2-1 TRBV2 TRBD1 12 TGTGCCAGCTCGGGACAGAACAATGAGCAGTTCTTC CASSGQNNEQFF
many TRBJ2-1 TRBV4-1 . 15 TGCGCCAGCAGCCAAGGACCTAGCTCCTACAATGAGCAGTTCTTC CASSQGPSSYNEQFF
many TRBJ2-3 TRBV4-1 TRBD1 15 TGCGCCAGCAGCCAAGAGTGGACAGGTTCTGATACGCAGTATTTT CASSQEWTGSDTQYF
. TRBJ2-1 TRBV20-1 . 15 TGCGGTGCCACAGGTGAAGCGGGCTCCTGCAATGAGCAGTTCTTC CGATGEAGSCNEQFF
many TRBJ2-7 TRBV9 TRBD2 14 TGTGCCAGCAACCTAGCGGGAGGGCCGGAGGAGCAGTACTTC CASNLAGGPEEQYF
. TRBJ2-1 TRBV7-9 . 14 TGTGCCAGCAGCTTAGGATCGGGGCTTTGGGAGCAGTTCTTC CASSLGSGLWEQFF
many TRBJ2-3 TRBV7-9 . 15 TGTGCCAGCACTCCTGTCGGGGGAAGCACAGATACGCAGTATTTT CASTPVGGSTDTQYF
many TRBJ1-5 TRBV11-2 . 14 TGTGCCAGCCATGAAGGGGCAGGGGACCAGCCCCAGCATTTT CASHEGAGDQPQHF
. TRBJ1-1 TRBV6-6 . 13 TGTGCCAGCAGTCCCCCCGGGAACCCTGAAGCTTTCTTT CASSPPGNPEAFF
many TRBJ2-2 TRBV27 . 13 TGTGCCAGCAGTCCGCGGGATCCCGGGGAGCTGTTTTTT CASSPRDPGELFF
many TRBJ2-2 TRBV6-5 TRBD2 17 TGTGCCAGCAGTTACTCGGGACTAGCGGGATACACCGGGGAGCTGTTTTTT CASSYSGLAGYTGELFF
. TRBJ1-1 TRBV6-5 TRBD1 15 TGTGCCAGCAGAGCGACCGGGACAGGGGTCACTGAAGCTTTCTTT CASRATGTGVTEAFF
many TRBJ2-1 TRBV12-3/TRBV12-4 TRBD1 15 TGTGCCAGCAGACCCCCTGGACAGGGGGCGAATGAGCAGTTCTTC CASRPPGQGANEQFF